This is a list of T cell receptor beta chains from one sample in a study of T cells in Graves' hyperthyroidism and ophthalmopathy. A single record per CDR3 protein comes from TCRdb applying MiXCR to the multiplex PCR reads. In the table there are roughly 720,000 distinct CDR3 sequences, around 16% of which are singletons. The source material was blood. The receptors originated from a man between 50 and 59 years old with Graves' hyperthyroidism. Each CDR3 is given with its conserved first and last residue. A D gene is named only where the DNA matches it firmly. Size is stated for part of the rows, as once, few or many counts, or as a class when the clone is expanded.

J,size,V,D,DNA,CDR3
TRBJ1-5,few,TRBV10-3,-,TGTGCCATCAGTGAGTCGGCAGCCAGGTCCAATCAGGGTAGCAATCAGCCCCAGCATTTT,CAISESAARSNQGSNQPQHF
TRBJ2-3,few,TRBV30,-,TGTGCCTGGGGGGGGGCAGGGAAAGGGGCGCAGTATTTT,CAWGGAGKGAQYF
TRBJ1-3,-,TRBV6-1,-,TGTGCCAGCAGAGAATCCGGAAACACCATATATTTT,CASRESGNTIYF
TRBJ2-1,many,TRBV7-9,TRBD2,TGTGCCAGCAGTCCTACTAGCGGGAGAACCTACAATGAGCAGTTCTTC,CASSPTSGRTYNEQFF
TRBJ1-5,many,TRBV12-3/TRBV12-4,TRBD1,TGTGCCAGCAGGGAGGGGACAGGGAGGGTGCAGCCCCAGCATTTT,CASREGTGRVQPQHF
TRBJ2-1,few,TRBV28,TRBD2,TGTGCCAGCAGTTTAGCGGGAGGGCCACAAGAGCAGTTCTTC,CASSLAGGPQEQFF
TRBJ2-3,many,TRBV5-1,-,TGCGCCAGCAGCCCGGGGACCAAAGAGGATACGCAGTATTTT,CASSPGTKEDTQYF
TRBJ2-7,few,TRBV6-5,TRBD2,TGTGCCAGCAGTTACCGGGCAACAGGGCGGTCAGCGGGAGGTTACGAGCAGTACTTC,CASSYRATGRSAGGYEQYF
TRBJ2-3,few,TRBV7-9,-,TGTGCCAGCAGCTTAGGGATAACCGACAGACGCACAGATACGCAGTATTTT,CASSLGITDRRTDTQYF
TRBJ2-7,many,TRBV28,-,TGTGCCAGCACCCCTTTGGGGGGTTCCTACGAGCAGTACTTC,CASTPLGGSYEQYF
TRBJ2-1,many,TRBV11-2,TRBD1,TGTGCCAGCAGCCCCTTGAGCCCCCGCGCAGGGGGCAGGGGAAATGAGCAGTTCTTC,CASSPLSPRAGGRGNEQFF
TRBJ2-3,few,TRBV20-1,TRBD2,TGCAGTGCTGTCCGGGACTACTCGGATACGCAGTATTTT,CSAVRDYSDTQYF
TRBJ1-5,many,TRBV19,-,TGTGCCAGTAGTTACTGGGGGCGGGAGAATCAGCCCCAGCATTTT,CASSYWGRENQPQHF
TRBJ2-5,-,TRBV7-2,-,TGTGCCAGCAGCCAAGAGGGCATCATCGGGGTCGAGACCCAGTACTTC,CASSQEGIIGVETQYF
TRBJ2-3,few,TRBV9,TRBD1,TGTGCCAGCAACCCAGACAGGGGAGGAGATACGCAGTATTTT,CASNPDRGGDTQYF
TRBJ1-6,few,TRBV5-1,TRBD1,TGCGCCAGCAGCCGCGACAGGGGAGCGGCGTCACCCCTCCACTTT,CASSRDRGAASPLHF
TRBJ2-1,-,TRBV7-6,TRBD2,TGTGCCAGCAGCTTTAGCGGGAGGGCCCTCAGTGAGCAGTTCTTC,CASSFSGRALSEQFF
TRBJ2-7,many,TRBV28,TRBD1,TGTGCCAGCAGTTCGCCCCCTACCCGGGACAGGGTCAACGAGCAGTACTTC,CASSSPPTRDRVNEQYF
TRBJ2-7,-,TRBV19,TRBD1,TGTGCCAGTACCCCCGCGGACAGGGGGCGTGAGCAGTACTTC,CASTPADRGREQYF
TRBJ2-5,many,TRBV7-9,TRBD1,TGTGCCAGCAGCTTGTGGACAGGCCGAAGATACCAAGAGACCCAGTACTTC,CASSLWTGRRYQETQYF
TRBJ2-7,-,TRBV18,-,TGTGCCAGCTCACCACCAACAACCTACGAGCAGTACTTC,CASSPPTTYEQYF
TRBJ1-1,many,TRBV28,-,TGTGCCAGCAGCCACCCTTACAGAGACACTGAAGCTTTCTTT,CASSHPYRDTEAFF
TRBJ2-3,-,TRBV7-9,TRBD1,TGTGCCAGCAGCTTTGGACAGGGCTCCGCAGATACGCAGTATTTT,CASSFGQGSADTQYF
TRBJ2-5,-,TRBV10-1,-,TGCGCCAGCAGTGAGTCAGGGCTAGCCGAGACCCAGTACTTC,CASSESGLAETQYF
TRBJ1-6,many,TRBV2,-,TGTGCCAGCAAATTTTCAGGGGTATTACAGTCACCCCTCCACTTT,CASKFSGVLQSPLHF
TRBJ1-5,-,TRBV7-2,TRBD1,TGTGCCAGCACCCAGACAGGGGGCCATCAGCCCCAGCATTTT,CASTQTGGHQPQHF
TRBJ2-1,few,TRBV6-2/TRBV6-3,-,TGTGCCAGCAGTTACTCCGAGGGTAGGCAGTTCTTC,CASSYSEGRQFF
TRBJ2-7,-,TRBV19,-,TGTGCCAGTAAATGGGACTTCCTTTCCTACGAGCAGCACTTC,CASKWDFLSYEQHF
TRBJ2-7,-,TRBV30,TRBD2,TGTGCCTGGAGGGGACTAGCGAGTTGGGAGCAGTACTTC,CAWRGLASWEQYF
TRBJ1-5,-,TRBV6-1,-,TGTGCCAGCAGTGAAGTGTCCGGGACGAAGCTTAATCAGCCCCAGCATTTT,CASSEVSGTKLNQPQHF
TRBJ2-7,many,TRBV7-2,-,TGTGCCAGCAGCTTACGGGAGTCTATCTACGAGCAGTACTTC,CASSLRESIYEQYF
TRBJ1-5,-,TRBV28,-,TGTGCCAGCAGTTTAGCAGGCCCCAATCAGCCCCAGCATTTT,CASSLAGPNQPQHF
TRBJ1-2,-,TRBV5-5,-,TGCGCCAGCAGGGAGGCTTCCTCTAACTATGGCTACACCTTC,CASREASSNYGYTF
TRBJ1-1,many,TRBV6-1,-,TGTGCCAGCAGGCCAGGGGCCGACACTGAAGCTTTCTTT,CASRPGADTEAFF
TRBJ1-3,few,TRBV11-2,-,TGTGCCAGCAGCCTCAGACAGCAACCATCCTCTGGAAACACCATATATTTT,CASSLRQQPSSGNTIYF
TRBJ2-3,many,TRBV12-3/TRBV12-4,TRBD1,TGTGCCAGCAGCCCTGACAGGGGGCGCACAGATACGCAGTATTTT,CASSPDRGRTDTQYF
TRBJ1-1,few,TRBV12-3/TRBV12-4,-,TGTGCCAGCAGTCGGGCCGGGATCACTGAAGCTTTCTTT,CASSRAGITEAFF
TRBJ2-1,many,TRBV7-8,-,TGTGCCAGCAGCTGGGGCATTAAGAGATCCTACAATGAGCAGTTCTTC,CASSWGIKRSYNEQFF
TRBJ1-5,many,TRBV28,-,TGTGCCAGCAGATCCACGTCGGGCCATCAGCCCCAGCATTTT,CASRSTSGHQPQHF
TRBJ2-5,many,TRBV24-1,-,TGTGCCACCAGTGATTTTGACCGGGACACCCAAGAGACCCAGTACTTC,CATSDFDRDTQETQYF
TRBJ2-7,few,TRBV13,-,TGTGCCAGCAGAGTCTTAGGAACAAGGCCCGAGCAGTACTTC,CASRVLGTRPEQYF
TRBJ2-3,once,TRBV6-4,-,TGTGCCAGCTCAAGGGGTTACACAGATACGCAGTATTTT,CASSRGYTDTQYF
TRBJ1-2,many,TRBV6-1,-,TGTGCCAGGATATCGGGAGTCATTAACTATGGCTACACCTTC,CARISGVINYGYTF
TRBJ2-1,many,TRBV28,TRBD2,TGTGCCAGCAGTTCCGCGCGGGAGACCTACAATGAGCAGTTCTTC,CASSSARETYNEQFF
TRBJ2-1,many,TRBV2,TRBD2,TGTGCCAGCAGGCTAGCGGGAGGGTCGTTGGATGAGCAGTTCTTC,CASRLAGGSLDEQFF